Listed here are 13 T cell receptor beta chains from one sample, sequenced in a study of blood T cell repertoires in COVID-19. Repertoires were generated with immunoSEQ multiplex PCR, while TCRdb's copy carries only in-frame clones and drops some. The sample includes approximately 460,000 clones, 85% to 90% of them seen just once. Sequenced input: peripheral blood. The receptors come from a man aged 18 to 35 with COVID-19, enrolled during active disease.

The V call is TRBV5-4, the J call TRBJ2-2, with 7 positions matching TRBD1. The CDR3 loop spans 15 amino acids. Looked up from germline, CDR1 is SGHNT and CDR2 is YYREEE (reference sequence). V shed 0 bases, J shed 5 bases, and the junction held 4 bases outside the gene matches. The CDR3: CASSLGGQSTGELFF. The DNA of the CDR3 is TGTGCCAGCAGCTTGGGGGGACAGTCAACCGGGGAGCTGTTTTTT.

The rearrangement joins TRBV4-1 to TRBJ1-5, with a weak D call TRBD1 (5 bases). V was clipped by 6 bases and J by 2 bases, with 14 bases between them. Per germline, CDR1 MGHRA and CDR2 YSYEKL. The CDR3 has 15 residues. The CDR3 protein is CASSPLGEGNQPQHF. CDR3 DNA: TGCGCCAGCAGTCCTCTAGGGGAGGGCAATCAGCCCCAGCATTTT.

CDR3 nucleotides: TGTGCCAGCAGTTACTACGGGAGCACCTACAATGAGCAGTTCTTC. Its protein product is CASSYYGSTYNEQFF. The genes are TRBV6-6 and TRBJ2-1; a weak D match, TRBD2 (6 bases). Germline CDR1 is MNHNY and CDR2 is SVGAGI (reference sequence). This CDR3 has 15 residues. Deletions cut 1 base from V and 2 bases from J, with 9 bases between.

V usage is TRBV11-3 and J usage is TRBJ2-2, with D possibly matching TRBD1 (5 bases). The V end was cut by 3 bases, the J end by 3 bases, with 11 bases between. The length of the CDR3 is 15 residues. Germline V gene sequence: CDR1 SGHNT, CDR2 YENEEA. CDR3 loop: CASSLNPGHTGELFF. Written as DNA, the CDR3 is TGTGCCAGCAGCTTGAATCCAGGGCACACCGGGGAGCTGTTTTTT.

V is TRBV2 and J is TRBJ2-1, with a possible D match to TRBD1 (6 bases). Trimming left V 4 bases short and J 5 bases short, with 15 bases between. Germline assignment: CDR1 SNHLY and CDR2 FYNNEI. CDR3 length: 15 residues. The CDR3 coding sequence is TGTGCCAGCAGTGCCGGCAGGGGTGGGGACAATGAGCAGTTCTTC. As protein: CASSAGRGGDNEQFF.

The chain uses TRBV28 and TRBJ2-3; D is unclear. The germline V and J ends were trimmed by 7 bases and 0 bases, with 8 bases remaining between them. Germline CDR1 reads MDHEN; CDR2 reads SYDVKM. This CDR3 has 13 residues. This chain's CDR3 is CASKVGSTDTQYF. DNA of the CDR3: TGTGCCAGCAAGGTCGGGAGCACAGATACGCAGTATTTT.

The chain employs TRBV6-5 and TRBJ2-2; perhaps TRBD2 as D (5 bases). This CDR3 region has 14 residues. Trimming removed 6 bases from V and 4 bases from J, with 12 bases in between. Germline CDR1 is MNHEY and CDR2 is SVGAGI. CDR3 amino acids: CASRTGVSTGELFF. CDR3 coding DNA: TGTGCCAGCAGGACCGGGGTTAGCACCGGGGAGCTGTTTTTT.

This clone occurred once. This chain uses TRBV29-1 with TRBJ2-5; a weak D match, TRBD1 (5 bases). This CDR3 has 15 residues. Trimming took 1 base from V and 2 from J, leaving 14 bases between them. Germline V lookup: CDR1 SQVTM, CDR2 ANQGSEA. This CDR3 reads CSVEGGKPKQETQYF. CDR3 sequence (DNA): TGCAGCGTTGAAGGGGGCAAACCGAAACAAGAGACCCAGTACTTC.

The J gene is TRBJ1-6, the V gene TRBV6-4; no reliable D call. The length of the CDR3 is 14 residues. Per germline, CDR1 MRHNA and CDR2 SNTAGT. The V end lost 2 bases, the J end lost 7 bases, and 9 bases lay between the germline ends. CDR3 nucleotide sequence: TGTGCCAGCAGTGACCAAGGAGCGAATTCACCCCTCCACTTT. Protein: CASSDQGANSPLHF.

The chain joins TRBV2 to TRBJ1-4; tentative D call: TRBD1 (6 bases). Trimming stripped 5 bases from V and 6 bases from J, with 10 bases between. The CDR3 runs 13 residues. Germline V gene sequence: CDR1 SNHLY, CDR2 FYNNEI. The CDR3 DNA is TGTGCCAGCAGTACAGGGTTTGATGAAAAACTGTTTTTT. It is translated as CASSTGFDEKLFF.

The sample holds a few counts of this clone. The gene calls are TRBV3-1 (or the pseudogene TRBV3-2) and TRBJ2-1; D gene ambiguous. V lost 2 bases, J lost 4 bases, and 18 bases lay in between. Per germline, CDR1 LGHDT and CDR2 YNNKEL (reference sequence). This CDR3 has 17 amino acids. This chain's CDR3 is CASSQSVGRSTYNEQFF. CDR3 bases: TGTGCCAGCAGCCAATCGGTGGGCCGCTCCACTTACAATGAGCAGTTCTTC.

The V and J genes are TRBV2 and TRBJ2-7; 12 nucleotides match TRBD2. This CDR3 contains 15 residues. J lost 7 bases, V lost 6 bases, and 10 bases had no gene match. Germline V lookup: CDR1 SNHLY, CDR2 FYNNEI. For the CDR3, the DNA is TGTGCCAGCAGGGGCCGGCTAGCGGGAGGGGATGAGCAGTACTTC. Protein product: CASRGRLAGGDEQYF.

The chain links TRBV6-6 to TRBJ2-1; 9 bases are shared with TRBD2. There are 15 residues in the CDR3. The ends lost 0 bases at V and 9 bases at J; junction bases unmatched: 6. CDR1 is MNHNY and CDR2 is SVGAGI in the germline V gene (reference sequence). CDR3 region: CASSYSVAGVAEQFF. CDR3 in DNA: TGTGCCAGCAGTTACTCGGTAGCGGGGGTGGCTGAGCAGTTCTTC.